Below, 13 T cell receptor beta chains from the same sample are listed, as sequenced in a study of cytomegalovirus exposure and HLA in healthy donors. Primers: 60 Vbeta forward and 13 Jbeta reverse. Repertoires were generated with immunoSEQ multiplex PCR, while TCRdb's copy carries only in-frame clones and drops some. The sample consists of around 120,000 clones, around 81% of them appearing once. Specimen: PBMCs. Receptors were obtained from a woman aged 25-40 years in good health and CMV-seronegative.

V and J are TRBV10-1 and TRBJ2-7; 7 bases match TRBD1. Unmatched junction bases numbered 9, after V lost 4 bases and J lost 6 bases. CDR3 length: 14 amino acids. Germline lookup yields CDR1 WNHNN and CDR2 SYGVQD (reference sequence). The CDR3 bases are TGCGCCAGCAGTGCTCCAGGGGGTTTTGGCGAGCAGTACTTC. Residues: CASSAPGGFGEQYF.

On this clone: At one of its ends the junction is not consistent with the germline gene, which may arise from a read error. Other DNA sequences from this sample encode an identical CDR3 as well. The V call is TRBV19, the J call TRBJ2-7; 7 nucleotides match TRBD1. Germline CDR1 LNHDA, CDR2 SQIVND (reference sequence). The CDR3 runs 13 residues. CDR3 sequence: CASSPTRGSEQYF. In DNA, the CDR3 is TGCGCCAGTAGCCCAACCAGGGGGAGCGAGCAGTACTTC.

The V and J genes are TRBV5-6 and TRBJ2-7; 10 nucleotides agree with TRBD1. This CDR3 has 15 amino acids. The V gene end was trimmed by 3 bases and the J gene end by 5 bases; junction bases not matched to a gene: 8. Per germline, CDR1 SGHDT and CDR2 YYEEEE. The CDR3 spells CASSWPGDRGHEQYF. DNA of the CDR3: TGTGCCAGCAGCTGGCCAGGGGACAGGGGCCACGAGCAGTACTTC.

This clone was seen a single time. In DNA form, the CDR3 reads TGTGCCAGCAGCTTAGAGGGGGCTCAGGGGGAGACCCAGTACTTC. Translating gives CASSLEGAQGETQYF. The rearrangement links TRBV7-8 to TRBJ2-5; 7 bases are a match to TRBD1. The V segment lost 1 base and the J segment 5 bases; nucleotides outside the gene matches: 7. Germline loops: CDR1 SGHVS, CDR2 FQNEAQ. The CDR3 has 15 residues.

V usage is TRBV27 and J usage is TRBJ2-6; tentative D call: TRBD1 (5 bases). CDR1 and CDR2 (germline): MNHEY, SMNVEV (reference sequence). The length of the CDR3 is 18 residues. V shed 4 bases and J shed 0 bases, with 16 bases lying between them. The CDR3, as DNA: TGTGCCAGCAGTTCCCCGTTCAGGACACTCTCTGGGGCCAACGTCCTGACTTTC. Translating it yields CASSSPFRTLSGANVLTF. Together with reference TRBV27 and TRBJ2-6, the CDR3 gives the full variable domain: EAQVTQNPRYLITVTGKKLTVTCSQNMNHEYMSWYRQDPGLGLRQIYYSMNVEVTDKGDVPEGYKVSRKEKRNFPLILESPSPNQTSLYFCASSSPFRTLSGANVLTFGAGSRLTVL.

The CDR3 sequence is CASSSSTSPLTDTQYF. Here the CDR3 DNA reads TGCGCCAGCAGCAGCTCGACTAGTCCCCTCACAGATACGCAGTATTTT. The V call is TRBV5-1, the J call TRBJ2-3; possibly TRBD2 for D (6 bases). Germline values: CDR1 SGHRS, CDR2 YFSETQ. CDR3 size: 16 residues. Trimming removed 4 bases from V and 2 bases from J, with 17 bases in between.

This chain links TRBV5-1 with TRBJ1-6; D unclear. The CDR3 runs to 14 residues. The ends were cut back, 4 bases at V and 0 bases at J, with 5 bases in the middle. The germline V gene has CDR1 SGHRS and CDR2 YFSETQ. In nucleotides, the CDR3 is TGCGCCAGCAGCATTAGCTCCTATAATTCACCCCTCCACTTT. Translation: CASSISSYNSPLHF.

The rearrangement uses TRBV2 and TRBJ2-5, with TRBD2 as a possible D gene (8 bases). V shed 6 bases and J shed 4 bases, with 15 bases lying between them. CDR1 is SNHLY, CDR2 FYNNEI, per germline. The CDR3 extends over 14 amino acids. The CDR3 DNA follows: TGTGCCAGCAGGGGACAGCGGGAGAGAGAGACCCAGTACTTC. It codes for CASRGQRERETQYF.

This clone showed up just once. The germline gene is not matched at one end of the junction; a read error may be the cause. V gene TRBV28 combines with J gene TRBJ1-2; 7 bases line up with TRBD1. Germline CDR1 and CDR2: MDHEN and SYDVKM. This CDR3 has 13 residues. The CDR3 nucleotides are TGTGCCAGCAGTCAGACAGGGAAGAGAGGCTGCACCTTC. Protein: CASSQTGKRGCTF.

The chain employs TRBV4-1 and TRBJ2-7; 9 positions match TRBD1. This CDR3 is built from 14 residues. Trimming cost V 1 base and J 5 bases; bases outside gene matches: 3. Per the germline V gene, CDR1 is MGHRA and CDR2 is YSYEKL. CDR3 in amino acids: CASSQATGGNEQYF. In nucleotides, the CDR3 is TGCGCCAGCAGCCAAGCTACAGGGGGCAACGAGCAGTACTTC.

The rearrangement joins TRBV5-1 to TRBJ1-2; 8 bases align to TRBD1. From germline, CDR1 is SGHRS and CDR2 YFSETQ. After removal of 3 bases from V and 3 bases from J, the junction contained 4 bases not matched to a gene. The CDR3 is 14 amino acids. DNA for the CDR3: TGCGCCAGCAGCTCCGGACAGGGTCACTATGGCTACACCTTC. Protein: CASSSGQGHYGYTF.

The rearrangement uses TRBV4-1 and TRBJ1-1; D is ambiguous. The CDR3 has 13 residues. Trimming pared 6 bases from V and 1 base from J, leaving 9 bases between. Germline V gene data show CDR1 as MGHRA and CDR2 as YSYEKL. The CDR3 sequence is CASRSNPNTEAFF. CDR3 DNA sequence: TGCGCCAGCAGGTCCAATCCGAACACTGAAGCTTTCTTT.

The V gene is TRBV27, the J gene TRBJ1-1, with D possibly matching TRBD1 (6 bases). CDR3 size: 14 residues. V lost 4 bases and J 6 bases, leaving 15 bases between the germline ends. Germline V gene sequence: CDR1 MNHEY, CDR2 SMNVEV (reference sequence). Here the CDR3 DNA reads TGTGCCAGCAGTTCTGGCAGGGGATACTCTGAAGCTTTCTTT. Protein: CASSSGRGYSEAFF.